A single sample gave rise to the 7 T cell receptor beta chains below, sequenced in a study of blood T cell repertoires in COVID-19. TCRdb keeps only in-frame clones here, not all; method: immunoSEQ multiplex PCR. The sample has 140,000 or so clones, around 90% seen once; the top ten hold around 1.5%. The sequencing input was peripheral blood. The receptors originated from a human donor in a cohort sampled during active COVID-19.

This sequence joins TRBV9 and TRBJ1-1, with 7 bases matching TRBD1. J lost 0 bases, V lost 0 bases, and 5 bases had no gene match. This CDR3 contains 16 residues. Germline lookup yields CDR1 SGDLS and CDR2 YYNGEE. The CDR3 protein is CASSVGEGALNTEAFF. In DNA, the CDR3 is TGTGCCAGCAGCGTAGGAGAGGGGGCCTTGAACACTGAAGCTTTCTTT.

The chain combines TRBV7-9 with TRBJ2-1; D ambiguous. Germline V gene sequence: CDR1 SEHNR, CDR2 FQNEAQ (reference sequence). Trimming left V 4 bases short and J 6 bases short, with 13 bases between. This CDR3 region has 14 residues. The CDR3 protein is CASSSPEIPNEQFF. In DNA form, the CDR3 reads TGTGCCAGCAGCTCCCCCGAGATCCCCAATGAGCAGTTCTTC.

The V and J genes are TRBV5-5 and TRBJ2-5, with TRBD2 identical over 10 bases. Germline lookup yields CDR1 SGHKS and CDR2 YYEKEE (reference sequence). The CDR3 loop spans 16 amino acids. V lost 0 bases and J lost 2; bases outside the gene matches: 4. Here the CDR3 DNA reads TGTGCCAGCAGCTTGGAACTAGCGGGAATTCAAGAGACCCAGTACTTC. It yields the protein CASSLELAGIQETQYF.

Here the CDR3 reads CASSQDRVHNSPLHF. The CDR3 DNA reads as TGCGCCAGCAGCCAAGACAGGGTTCATAATTCACCCCTCCACTTT. The chain combines TRBV4-1 with TRBJ1-6; D might be TRBD1 (5 bases). The germline V gene encodes CDR1 MGHRA and CDR2 YSYEKL. V was shortened by 0 bases and J by 5 bases, with 8 bases between the two germline ends. CDR3 length: 15 amino acids.

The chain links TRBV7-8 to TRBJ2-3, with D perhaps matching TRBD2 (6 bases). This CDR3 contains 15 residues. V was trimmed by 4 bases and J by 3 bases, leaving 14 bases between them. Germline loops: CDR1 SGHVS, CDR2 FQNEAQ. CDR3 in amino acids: CASSSLARGTDTQYF. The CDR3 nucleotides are TGTGCCAGCAGCTCCCTAGCGAGGGGAACAGATACGCAGTATTTT.

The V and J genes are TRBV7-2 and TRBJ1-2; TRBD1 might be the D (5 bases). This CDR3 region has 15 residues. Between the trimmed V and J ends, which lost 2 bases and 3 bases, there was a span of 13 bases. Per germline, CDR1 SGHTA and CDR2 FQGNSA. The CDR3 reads CASSLRQSFYYGYTF. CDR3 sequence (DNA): TGTGCCAGCAGCTTACGACAGTCCTTTTACTATGGCTACACCTTC.

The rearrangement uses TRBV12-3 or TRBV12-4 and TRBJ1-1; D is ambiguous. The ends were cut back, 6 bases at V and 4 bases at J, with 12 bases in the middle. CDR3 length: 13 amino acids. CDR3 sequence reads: CASRAVGGTEAFF. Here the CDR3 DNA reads TGTGCCAGCAGGGCCGTAGGAGGCACTGAAGCTTTCTTT.